This T cell receptor (beta chain) was sequenced during a study of shared clonotypes between healthy human individuals (dated by TCRdb to the early 2020s). For the study in its entirety: The cohort comprised a couple of women and a few men aged 18 to 49 years. For each donor, three plates each were used for CD4 naive and CD4 memory, two plates were used for CD8 naive, and one plate was used for CD8 memory. To estimate repertoire size and how much clonotypes are shared between individuals, the study performed deep sequencing of blood TCR repertoires from about five healthy adults. To increase sequencing depth and limit assay-specific biases, TCR repertoire library preparation and sequencing were carried out by different laboratories using diverse techniques. Per donor, leukapheresis produced somewhere between about 0.8 and 9.5 billion PBMCs. General findings and caveats noted by the study authors: Incomplete sequencing was indicated by rarefaction of sorted-subset datasets, despite the large sequencing depth. When several donors were compared, the shared fraction of clonotypes was about 5.4% for naive CD4, about 4% for naive CD8, 2.3% for memory CD4, and 0.4% for memory CD8. Pairwise subsampling led to the expectation that sequencing depth would affect the degree of clonotype sharing among donors. Higher generation probabilities were observed for clonotypes shared by all four sorted-subset donors than for non-shared clonotypes. Sampling was limited to blood, and TCR repertoires in tissue likely differ from TCR repertoires in blood. Naive subsets generally had larger estimated clonotype richness than memory subsets. Because the study included a small number of donors, the genetic and exposure-history diversity represented was limited.

Using the deep immunoSEQ assay, TCR CDR3 regions were amplified from genomic DNA by multiplex PCR. Extracted genomic DNA from each cell subset was distributed evenly across all wells of several immunoSEQ 96-well plates, and each plate was treated as a replicate. Each replicate PCR for sorted subsets received around 210 ng genomic DNA, equal to tens of thousands of T cell genomes. Purified libraries were quantified with a Qubit 3.0 fluorometer, sized on a Bioanalyzer 2100, and re-quantified with the KAPA Library Quantification kit. Every immunoSEQ 96-well plate was sequenced on a dedicated single-read 150-cycle Illumina NextSeq 550 flow cell. The source study handled its data this way. Because the immunoSEQ output held only junctional sequences and lacked quality scores, the filtering could not match the filtering applied to full-length reads. Sequences were annotated with PyIR, a Python wrapper for IgBLAST v1.9, and V/J genes and CDR3 were assigned using IMGT germline references. Reads were removed for weak V/J assignments (E-value above 1e-6), missing CDR3, stop codons, out-of-frame junctions, or ambiguous translated residues. V3J clonotypes were defined as sequences sharing an identical inferred V gene, J gene, and CDR3 amino acid sequence. To compute the percentage overlap between repertoires, the number of shared unique clonotypes was divided by the size of the smaller repertoire. Richness of each repertoire was evaluated using RTK rarefaction, the Chao1 estimator, and Recon v2.1 estimates of unobserved clonotypes. OLGA was used to compute generation probabilities for all TCRbeta clonotypes that the gDNA method yielded from a handful of donors. TCRdb retrieved this table from immuneACCESS and kept in-frame rearrangements only. Not all clones are present; in checked studies, unresolved V genes account for under half, and no reason is known for the remainder. V and J calls and clone size are given by that table; D and trimming were obtained from the DNA. Here the sample has around 1.9 million clones; more than 85% occur a single time. The ten largest clones capture about 1.8% of the sample.

CDR1 is given as MNHNS and CDR2 as SASEGT, both from the germline V gene. From the cysteine through the phenylalanine, the CDR3 covers 13 amino acids. The kept DNA is CDR3 alone, 39 bases in frame from the first base. At the junction V is shortened by 2 bases and J by 6 bases, with 10 bases in between. CD8 naive samples consisted of CD45RO-negative cells that were positively selected for CCR7, yielding a CD45RA+CCR7+ population without TemRA cells. The donors were healthy, HIV-negative adults with no recently reported acute infections or vaccinations. All donors were Caucasian adults living in Nashville, Tennessee, USA. After blood collection by leukapheresis, PBMCs were isolated using Ficoll-Histopaque density gradient centrifugation and then cryopreserved in the vapor phase of liquid nitrogen. Analytical flow cytometry was used to check the purity and quantity of every magnetically sorted T cell population. Genomic DNA was isolated from every sorted fraction and measured by UV absorbance on a Nanodrop 2000c.

Comments on this clone: Its antigen is still unknown. Within one base of it there is no much larger clone, and no base qualities were kept.

The V gene is TRBV6-1 and the J gene is TRBJ1-1; tentative D gene TRBD1, with 6 bases matching. The sequence was collected from a man younger than 35 in good health. Some clones in this sample may be carry-over from other donors' samples. Sequences were obtained from naive CD8+ T cells from PBMCs. The label giving this sample's cell subset or site can be read as: CD45RA+CCR7+. The sequenced DNA is TGTGCCAGCAGTGAAAGGGGGTTACCTGAAGCTTTCTTT. Its protein is CASSERGLPEAFF.